Listed below are T cell receptor beta chains from one sample, sequenced in a study of CD8 T cells in ankylosing spondylitis. TCRdb re-called the 5' RACE reads through MiXCR, storing one row per CDR3 protein. The sample holds about 840,000 distinct CDR3 sequences, about an eighth seen once. The specimen was blood, either unsorted or a sorted T cell fraction (not recorded which). All receptors derive from a male donor with ankylosing spondylitis. CDR3s include the opening cysteine and the closing phenylalanine or tryptophan. D genes are given only for firm matches. Clone size is not always given. Where it is, it says once, few, many or a class for expanded clones.

D gene	J gene	V gene	clone size	CDR3 protein	CDR3 DNA
-	TRBJ1-1	TRBV18	-	CASSPQTLTGPEAFF	TGTGCCAGCTCACCTCAAACCCTTACAGGGCCTGAAGCTTTCTTT
TRBD1	TRBJ1-6	TRBV4-2	few	CASSQDGQGTLSRPLHF	TGTGCCAGCAGCCAAGATGGACAGGGGACTTTATCGAGGCCCCTCCACTTT
-	TRBJ2-5	TRBV9	few	CASSVRSGGGRRQETQYF	TGTGCCAGCAGCGTACGATCGGGTGGGGGCAGGAGACAAGAGACCCAGTACTTC
TRBD2	TRBJ2-7	TRBV6-2/TRBV6-3	-	CASRGPGQGKASGRGLYEQYF	TGTGCCAGCAGGGGACCGGGACAGGGGAAGGCTAGCGGGAGGGGACTCTACGAGCAGTACTTC
TRBD2	TRBJ2-5	TRBV12-3/TRBV12-4	-	CASKRLAGGETQYF	TGTGCCAGCAAGAGACTAGCGGGGGGGGAGACCCAGTACTTC
-	TRBJ1-6	TRBV7-7	few	CASSSGGLGNSPLHF	TGTGCTAGCAGCTCGGGTGGGTTGGGGAATTCACCCCTCCACTTT
-	TRBJ1-1	TRBV20-1	-	CSARGDRYTEAFF	TGCAGTGCTAGAGGCGACAGATACACTGAAGCTTTCTTT
-	TRBJ1-6	TRBV7-9	-	CASSKQPDSPLHF	TGTGCCAGCAGTAAGCAGCCAGATTCACCCCTCCACTTT
-	TRBJ1-1	TRBV2	few	CASSQEGRTEAFF	TGTGCCAGCAGTCAAGAAGGGCGTACTGAAGCTTTCTTT
TRBD1	TRBJ2-1	TRBV20-1	few	CSARTGHNEQFF	TGCAGTGCCAGGACAGGGCACAATGAGCAGTTCTTC
-	TRBJ2-6	TRBV5-1	-	CASSLGPWTGANVLTF	TGCGCCAGCAGCTTGGGACCCTGGACCGGGGCCAACGTCCTGACTTTC
-	TRBJ2-7	TRBV10-3	few	CAISESKGYEQYF	TGTGCCATCAGTGAGTCAAAGGGCTACGAGCAGTACTTC
-	TRBJ2-1	TRBV2	-	CASSRDSNEQFF	TGTGCCAGCAGTAGGGATTCGAATGAGCAGTTCTTC
-	TRBJ1-1	TRBV11-3	-	CASSLDYPAEAFF	TGTGCCAGCAGCTTAGATTATCCGGCTGAAGCTTTCTTT
-	TRBJ1-1	TRBV6-1	few	CASRHNPGAEAFF	TGTGCCAGCAGGCACAACCCGGGCGCTGAAGCTTTCTTT
-	TRBJ1-4	TRBV25-1	many	CASSERVGATNEKLFF	TGTGCCAGCAGTGAAAGGGTTGGGGCCACTAATGAAAAACTGTTTTTT
TRBD1	TRBJ2-1	TRBV20-1	many	CSARITGQVKNEQFF	TGCAGTGCTAGAATTACGGGACAGGTAAAGAATGAGCAGTTCTTC
-	TRBJ2-6	TRBV20-1	-	CSARRVLLGANVLTF	TGCAGTGCTAGAAGGGTACTTCTTGGGGCCAACGTCCTGACTTTC
-	TRBJ2-1	TRBV5-1	-	CASSQQSSYNEQFF	TGCGCCAGCAGTCAACAGAGCTCCTACAATGAGCAGTTCTTC
TRBD2	TRBJ2-1	TRBV20-1	few	CSASEGGRKFF	TGCAGTGCTAGTGAGGGCGGGAGGAAGTTCTTC
TRBD1	TRBJ1-4	TRBV6-1	many	CASRDRAREKLFF	TGTGCCAGCAGAGACAGGGCTCGGGAAAAACTGTTTTTT
-	TRBJ1-1	TRBV9	many	CASSERMDNMNTEAFF	TGTGCCAGCAGCGAACGAATGGACAATATGAACACTGAAGCTTTCTTT
-	TRBJ2-4	TRBV28	-	CASSIRLSKNIQYF	TGTGCCAGCAGTATCCGTCTATCCAAAAACATTCAGTACTTC
-	TRBJ2-2	TRBV6-5	few	CASSYGFNTGELFF	TGTGCCAGCAGTTACGGGTTCAACACCGGGGAGCTGTTTTTT
-	TRBJ2-1	TRBV5-5	few	CASSYPYGDEQFF	TGTGCCAGCAGCTACCCTTATGGCGATGAGCAGTTCTTC
-	TRBJ2-3	TRBV10-3	-	CAISEMDPDTQYF	TGTGCCATCAGTGAGATGGACCCTGATACGCAGTATTTT
TRBD1	TRBJ2-7	TRBV20-1	many	CSATGTGYSYEQYF	TGCAGTGCTACCGGGACAGGCTACTCCTACGAGCAGTACTTC
-	TRBJ2-3	TRBV5-1	many	CASSLDSSTDTQYF	TGTGCCAGCAGCCTGGACTCGAGCACAGATACGCAGTATTTT
-	TRBJ1-1	TRBV29-1	many	CSVDLSINTEAFF	TGCAGCGTTGATCTGTCCATTAACACTGAAGCTTTCTTT
TRBD2	TRBJ2-2	TRBV20-1	few	CSARVMVAGDTGELFF	TGCAGTGCTAGAGTAATGGTAGCGGGAGACACCGGGGAGCTGTTTTTT
-	TRBJ2-2	TRBV20-1	-	CSARVATTNTGELFF	TGCAGTGCTAGAGTGGCGACTACGAACACCGGGGAGCTGTTTTTT
TRBD1	TRBJ1-6	TRBV4-2	few	CASSFPGQGPPLHF	TGTGCCAGCAGCTTTCCGGGACAGGGGCCACCCCTCCACTTT
-	TRBJ1-4	TRBV15	-	CATSSVTKEKLFF	TGTGCCACCAGCAGTGTGACTAAGGAAAAACTGTTTTTT
-	TRBJ2-1	TRBV20-1	many	CSARWDFDWKSYNEQFF	TGCAGTGCTAGATGGGATTTCGATTGGAAGTCCTACAATGAGCAGTTCTTC
-	TRBJ1-1	TRBV29-1	-	CSVSPRGDRTEAFF	TGCAGCGTTTCGCCCCGCGGAGACAGGACTGAAGCTTTCTTT
-	TRBJ1-1	TRBV25-1	-	CASRQTPGNTEAFF	TGTGCCAGCAGACAAACCCCGGGAAACACTGAAGCTTTCTTT
TRBD2	TRBJ2-2	TRBV20-1	few	CSARLAGGRDTGELFF	TGCAGTGCTAGACTAGCGGGGGGCCGGGACACCGGGGAGCTGTTTTTT
-	TRBJ2-7	TRBV5-1	-	CASSLGGADNPYEQYF	TGCGCCAGCAGCTTGGGGGGGGCCGATAATCCCTACGAGCAGTACTTC
-	TRBJ1-2	TRBV5-5	few	CASSGRGWVDTF	TGTGCCAGCAGCGGCCGGGGTTGGGTAGATACCTTC
-	TRBJ1-4	TRBV12-3/TRBV12-4	many	CASQFRGPNEKLFF	TGTGCCAGTCAGTTTCGGGGTCCTAATGAAAAACTGTTTTTT